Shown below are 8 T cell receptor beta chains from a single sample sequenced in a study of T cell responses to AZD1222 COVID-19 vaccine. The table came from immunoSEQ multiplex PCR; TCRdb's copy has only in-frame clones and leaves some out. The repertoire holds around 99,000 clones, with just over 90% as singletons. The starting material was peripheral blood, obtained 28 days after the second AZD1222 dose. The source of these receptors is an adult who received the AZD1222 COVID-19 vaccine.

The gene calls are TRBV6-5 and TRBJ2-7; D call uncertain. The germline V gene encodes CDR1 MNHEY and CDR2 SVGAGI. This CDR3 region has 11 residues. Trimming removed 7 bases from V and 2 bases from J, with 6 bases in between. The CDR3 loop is CASTDAYEQYF. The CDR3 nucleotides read TGTGCCAGCACCGACGCCTACGAGCAGTACTTC.

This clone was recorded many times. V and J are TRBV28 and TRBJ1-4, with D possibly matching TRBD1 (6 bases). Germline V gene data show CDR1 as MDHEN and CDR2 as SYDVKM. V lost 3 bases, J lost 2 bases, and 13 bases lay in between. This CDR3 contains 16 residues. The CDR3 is CASSLAGARTNEKLFF. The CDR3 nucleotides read TGTGCCAGCAGTTTGGCAGGGGCGCGCACTAATGAAAAACTGTTTTTT.

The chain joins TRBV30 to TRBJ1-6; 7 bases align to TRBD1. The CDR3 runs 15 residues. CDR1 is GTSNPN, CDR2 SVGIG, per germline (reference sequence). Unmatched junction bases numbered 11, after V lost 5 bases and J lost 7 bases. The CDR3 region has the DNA TGTGCCTGGTCCTTGAAGGGGGCAAGGAATTCACCCCTCCACTTT. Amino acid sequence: CAWSLKGARNSPLHF.

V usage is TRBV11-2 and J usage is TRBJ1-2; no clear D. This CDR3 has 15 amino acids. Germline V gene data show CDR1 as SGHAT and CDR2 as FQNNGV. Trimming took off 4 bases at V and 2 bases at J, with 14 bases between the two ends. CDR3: CASSSYSGYNYGYTF. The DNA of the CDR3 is TGTGCCAGCAGCTCCTATTCCGGTTACAACTATGGCTACACCTTC.

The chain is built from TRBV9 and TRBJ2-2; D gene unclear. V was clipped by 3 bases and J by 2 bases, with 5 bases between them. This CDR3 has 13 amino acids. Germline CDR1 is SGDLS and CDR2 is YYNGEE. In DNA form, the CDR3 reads TGTGCCAGCAGCGCGTACAACACCGGGGAGCTGTTTTTT. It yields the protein CASSAYNTGELFF. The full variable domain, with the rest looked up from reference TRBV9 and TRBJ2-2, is DSGVTQTPKHLITATGQRVTLRCSPRSGDLSVYWYQQSLDQGLQFLIQYYNGEERAKGNILERFSAQQFPDLHSELNLSSLELGDSALYFCASSAYNTGELFFGEGSRLTVL.

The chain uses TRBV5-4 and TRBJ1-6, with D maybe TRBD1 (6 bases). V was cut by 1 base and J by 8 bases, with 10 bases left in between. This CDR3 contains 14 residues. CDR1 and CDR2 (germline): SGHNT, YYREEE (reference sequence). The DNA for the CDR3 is TGTGCCAGCAGCTTGTTACAGGGTGATTCACCCCTCCACTTT. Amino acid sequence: CASSLLQGDSPLHF.

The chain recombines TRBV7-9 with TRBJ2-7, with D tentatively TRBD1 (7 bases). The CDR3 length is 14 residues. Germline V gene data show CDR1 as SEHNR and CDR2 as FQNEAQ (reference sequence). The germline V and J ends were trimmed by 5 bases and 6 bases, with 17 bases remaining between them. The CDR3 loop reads CASSLWTGGGEQYF. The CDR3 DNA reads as TGTGCCAGCAGCCTATGGACAGGAGGGGGCGAGCAGTACTTC.

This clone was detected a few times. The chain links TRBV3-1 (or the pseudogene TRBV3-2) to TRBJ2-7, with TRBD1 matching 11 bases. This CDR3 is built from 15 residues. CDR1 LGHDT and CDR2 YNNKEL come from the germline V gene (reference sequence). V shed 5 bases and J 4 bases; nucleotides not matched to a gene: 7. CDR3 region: CASSNRDRGVYEQYF. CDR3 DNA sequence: TGTGCCAGCAGCAACCGGGACAGGGGGGTTTACGAGCAGTACTTC.